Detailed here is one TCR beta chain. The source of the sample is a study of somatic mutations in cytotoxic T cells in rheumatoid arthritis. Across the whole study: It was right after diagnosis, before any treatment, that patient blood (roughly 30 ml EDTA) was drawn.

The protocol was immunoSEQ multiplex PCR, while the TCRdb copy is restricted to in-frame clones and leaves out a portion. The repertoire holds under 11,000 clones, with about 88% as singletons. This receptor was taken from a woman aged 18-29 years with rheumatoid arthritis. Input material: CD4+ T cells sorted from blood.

This CDR3 is CASSVGGPYNEQFF. As DNA, the CDR3 is TGTGCCAGCAGCGTAGGAGGGCCCTACAATGAGCAGTTCTTC. V usage is TRBV9 and J usage is TRBJ2-1, with D possibly TRBD2 on 5 matching bases. CDR1 is SGDLS, CDR2 YYNGEE, per germline. The CDR3 totals 14 residues. Trimming took off 0 bases at V and 2 bases at J, with 6 bases between the two ends.